This T cell receptor beta chain was retrieved from a study of T cell responses to AZD1222 COVID-19 vaccine. Study outcomes and limitations: Among the donors, most were white British and more were female, and clonal diversity was possibly underestimated.

This clone was picked up one time. Its antigen is currently unknown. Assay: immunoSEQ multiplex PCR; the TCRdb copy retains only in-frame clones and omits some. Among about 120,000 clones listed, roughly nine tenths were seen once. In germline, CDR1 is MDHEN, CDR2 SYDVKM. The CDR3 spans 14 residues. V lost 6 bases, J lost 7 bases, and 18 bases lay in between. The input for sequencing was peripheral blood, taken on day 0 of AZD1222 vaccination. This receptor was taken from an adult in good health. The chain uses TRBV28 and TRBJ1-2; TRBD1 might be the D (6 bases). The CDR3 DNA follows: TGTGCCAGCAGCCTCACGACAGGCCGGGGTGGCTACACCTTC. Translated, it gives CASSLTTGRGGYTF.